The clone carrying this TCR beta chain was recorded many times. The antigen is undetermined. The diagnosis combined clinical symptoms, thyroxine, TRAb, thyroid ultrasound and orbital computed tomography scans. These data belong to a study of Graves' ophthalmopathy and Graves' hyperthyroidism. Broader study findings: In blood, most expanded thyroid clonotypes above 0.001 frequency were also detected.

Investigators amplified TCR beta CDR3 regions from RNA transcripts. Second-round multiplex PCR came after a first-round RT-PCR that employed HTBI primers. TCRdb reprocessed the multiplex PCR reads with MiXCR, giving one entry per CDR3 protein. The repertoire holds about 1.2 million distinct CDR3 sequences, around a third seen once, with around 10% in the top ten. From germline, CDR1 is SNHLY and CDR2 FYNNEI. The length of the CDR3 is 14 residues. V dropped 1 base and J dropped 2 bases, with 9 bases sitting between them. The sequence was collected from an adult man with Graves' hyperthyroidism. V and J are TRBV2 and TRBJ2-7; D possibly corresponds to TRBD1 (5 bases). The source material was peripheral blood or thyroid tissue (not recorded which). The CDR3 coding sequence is TGTGCCAGCAGTGAAGGAAGGGGTGCCTACGAGCAGTACTTC. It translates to CASSEGRGAYEQYF.